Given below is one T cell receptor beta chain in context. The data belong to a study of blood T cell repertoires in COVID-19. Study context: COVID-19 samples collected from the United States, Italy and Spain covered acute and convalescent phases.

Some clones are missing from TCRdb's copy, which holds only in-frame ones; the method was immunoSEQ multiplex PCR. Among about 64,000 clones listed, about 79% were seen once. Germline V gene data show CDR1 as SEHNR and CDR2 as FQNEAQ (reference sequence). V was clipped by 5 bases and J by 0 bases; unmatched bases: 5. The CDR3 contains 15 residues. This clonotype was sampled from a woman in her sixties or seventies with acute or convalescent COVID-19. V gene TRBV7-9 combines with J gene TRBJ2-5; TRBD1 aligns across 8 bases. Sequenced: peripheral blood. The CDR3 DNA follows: TGTGCCAGCAGCCTCCGGGACAGGTACCAAGAGACCCAGTACTTC. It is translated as CASSLRDRYQETQYF.